This T cell receptor beta chain appears in the sequencing data of a study of blood T cell repertoires in COVID-19. Repertoires were generated with immunoSEQ multiplex PCR, while TCRdb's copy carries only in-frame clones and drops some. This sample yields 70,000 or so clones, of which 60% to 80% are seen a single time; approximately 15% belongs to the top ten. Germline V lookup: CDR1 LGHNA, CDR2 YNFKEQ. The length of the CDR3 is 19 residues. Losses at the gene ends were 0 bases for V and 3 bases for J; bases not matched to a gene: 16. The receptor was derived from a man aged 55-75 years with acute or convalescent COVID-19. Sequences were obtained from peripheral blood. The chain has TRBV4-2 and TRBJ1-1, with TRBD1 identical over 7 bases. The CDR3 nucleotides are TGTGCCAGCAGCCAAGATCCCGCCGGGACAGCATCGAAAGACACTGAAGCTTTCTTT. This encodes CASSQDPAGTASKDTEAFF.